A selection of T cell receptor beta chains follows, all from one sample in a study of blood T cell repertoires in COVID-19. Assay: immunoSEQ multiplex PCR; the TCRdb copy retains only in-frame clones and omits some. This table holds 86,000 or so clones, 65% to 80% found once. Sample: peripheral blood. The receptor source for this set is a man between 65 and 85 years old with acute or convalescent COVID-19. CDR3s include the opening cysteine and the closing phenylalanine or tryptophan. The D gene is left open where the match is weak. Rows may omit the clone size; those that give it use once, few, many or a size class.

TRBD1	.	TRBJ1-5	TRBV5-8	CASSSYLRTGDRGNQPQHF	TGTGCCAGCAGCTCCTACCTCCGGACAGGGGATCGAGGCAATCAGCCCCAGCATTTT
TRBD1	.	TRBJ1-5	TRBV4-1	CASSSGYRGTAQPQHF	TGCGCCAGCAGCTCAGGTTACAGGGGGACGGCTCAGCCCCAGCATTTT
.	.	TRBJ1-5	TRBV28	CASSLWRADRYHLNQPQHF	TGTGCCAGCAGTTTATGGCGGGCAGATCGGTACCACTTAAATCAGCCCCAGCATTTT
.	.	TRBJ2-2	TRBV12-3/TRBV12-4	CASTFGPGELFF	TGTGCCAGCACCTTCGGTCCCGGGGAGCTGTTTTTT
.	once	TRBJ2-1	TRBV18	CASSPFGLDEQFF	TGTGCCAGCTCACCCTTCGGGTTGGATGAGCAGTTCTTC
.	.	TRBJ1-5	TRBV2	CASSGPGFRQPQHF	TGTGCCAGCAGTGGACCAGGGTTCAGGCAGCCCCAGCATTTT
TRBD1	.	TRBJ1-5	TRBV19	CASRLTGRSNQPQHF	TGTGCCAGTAGATTGACAGGGCGAAGCAATCAGCCCCAGCATTTT
TRBD1	few	TRBJ1-1	TRBV11-2	CASSLGTGNTEAFF	TGTGCCAGCAGCTTAGGGACAGGGAACACTGAAGCTTTCTTT
.	once	TRBJ2-6	TRBV5-5	CASSSQAGGANVLTF	TGTGCCAGCAGTTCCCAGGCGGGCGGGGCCAACGTCCTGACTTTC
.	.	TRBJ1-4	TRBV5-4	CASSLGVSAEKLFF	TGTGCCAGCAGCTTGGGCGTCAGCGCGGAAAAACTGTTTTTT
TRBD1	.	TRBJ1-5	TRBV28	CASSLWAGGANQPQHF	TGTGCCAGCAGTTTATGGGCAGGGGGCGCGAATCAGCCCCAGCATTTT
TRBD1	.	TRBJ1-1	TRBV3-1/TRBV3-2	CASSQKGTGAGAFF	TGTGCCAGCAGCCAAAAGGGGACAGGGGCTGGGGCTTTCTTT
.	.	TRBJ2-7	TRBV11-3	CASSSGENSYEQYF	TGTGCCAGCAGCTCGGGGGAGAACTCCTACGAGCAGTACTTC
.	.	TRBJ2-3	TRBV12-2	CASRLDSGEDTQYF	TGTGCAAGTCGCTTAGATAGCGGGGAAGATACGCAGTATTTT
.	.	TRBJ1-2	TRBV27	CASSPREELGRNGYTF	TGTGCCAGCAGCCCACGCGAGGAGCTTGGGAGAAATGGCTACACCTTC
TRBD1	.	TRBJ1-1	TRBV7-2	CASSLGGQRGGAFF	TGTGCCAGCAGCTTAGGGGGACAGCGCGGTGGGGCTTTCTTT
TRBD1	.	TRBJ1-4	TRBV29-1	CSVRQGNEKLFF	TGCAGCGTAAGACAGGGTAATGAAAAACTGTTTTTT
.	.	TRBJ1-1	TRBV10-3	CAISQVRRASEAFF	TGTGCCATCAGTCAAGTGCGGAGGGCATCTGAAGCTTTCTTT
.	.	TRBJ1-1	TRBV5-5	CASSLLNTEAFF	TGTGCCAGCAGCCTCTTGAACACTGAAGCTTTCTTT
TRBD1	.	TRBJ2-3	TRBV11-2	CASSLEMIGTGDTDTQYF	TGTGCCAGCAGCTTAGAGATGATTGGGACAGGGGACACAGATACGCAGTATTTT
.	.	TRBJ1-2	TRBV7-9	CASSSLLGAINYGYTF	TGTGCCAGCAGCTCCCTGTTAGGGGCCATTAACTATGGCTACACCTTC
.	few	TRBJ2-7	TRBV5-6	CASSLRQSYEQYF	TGTGCCAGCAGCCTGAGGCAGTCCTACGAGCAGTACTTC
.	.	TRBJ1-1	TRBV7-2	CASSQELNTEAFF	TGTGCCAGCAGCCAGGAATTGAACACTGAAGCTTTCTTT
.	.	TRBJ1-4	TRBV6-5	CASSYSGAANEKLFF	TGTGCCAGCAGTTACTCGGGAGCCGCGAATGAAAAACTGTTTTTT
TRBD1	.	TRBJ1-5	TRBV18	CASSLGADRGNQPQHF	TGTGCCAGCTCACTCGGGGCGGACAGGGGTAATCAGCCCCAGCATTTT
.	.	TRBJ2-5	TRBV6-5	CASRWAQTQYF	TGTGCCAGCCGGTGGGCGCAGACCCAGTACTTC
TRBD1	.	TRBJ1-2	TRBV27	CASSPLTGTYGYTF	TGTGCCAGCAGTCCCCTGACAGGGACCTATGGCTACACCTTC
TRBD2	.	TRBJ2-1	TRBV28	CASSPSSGRGVYNEQFF	TGTGCCAGCAGTCCTTCCTCGGGGCGGGGGGTTTACAATGAGCAGTTCTTC